Following are 14 T cell receptor beta chains from one sample sequenced in a study of metastatic and nonmetastatic thyroid tumors. With MiXCR, TCRdb called clones anew from the PCR reads. The repertoire holds about 92,000 clones, with 15% as singletons. Thyroid surgery was preceded by no treatment in any patient. Material for sequencing was blood. Receptors originate from a female donor with papillary thyroid cancer or a benign thyroid nodule (not recorded which). Some clones in this sample may be carry-over from other donors' samples.

This clone was detected a few times. The gene calls are TRBV9 and TRBJ2-6; D ambiguous. The ends were cut back, 2 bases at V and 4 bases at J, with 7 bases in the middle. This CDR3 spans 14 amino acids. Germline assignment: CDR1 SGDLS and CDR2 YYNGEE. CDR3 sequence reads: CASSVNSGANVLTF. The CDR3 coding sequence is TGTGCCAGCAGCGTCAACTCCGGGGCCAACGTCCTGACTTTC.

The table lists this clone with a few counts. The gene calls are TRBV27 and TRBJ1-1; no clear D gene. This CDR3 spans 14 amino acids. V shed 9 bases and J shed 0 bases, with 14 bases lying between them. CDR1 and CDR2 from the germline V gene are MNHEY and SMNVEV (reference sequence). The CDR3: CARSPGKVNTEAFF. CDR3 in DNA: TGTGCCAGAAGCCCCGGGAAGGTGAACACTGAAGCTTTCTTT.

Ten or more counts support this clone. V usage is TRBV19 and J usage is TRBJ2-1, with 13 bases matching TRBD2. CDR1 and CDR2 from the germline V gene are LNHDA and SQIVND (reference sequence). With V trimmed by 4 bases and J by 2 bases, 8 bases remained unmatched. This CDR3 is built from 18 residues. In nucleotides, the CDR3 is TGTGCCAGTAGTAAGGGGAGCACTAGCGGGGGGGCCTACAATGAGCAGTTCTTC. This translates into CASSKGSTSGGAYNEQFF.

This clone was observed at least ten times. The V gene is TRBV6-5, the J gene TRBJ2-3, with 8 bases that match TRBD2. CDR3 length equals 17 residues. Germline-derived CDR1 and CDR2 are MNHEY and SVGAGI. V dropped 4 bases and J dropped 1; count of bases not matched to a gene: 10. The chain's CDR3 is CASSSRQRGRGTDTQYF. CDR3 nucleotide sequence: TGTGCCAGCAGTTCCCGGCAGCGGGGGCGAGGCACAGATACGCAGTATTTT.

Worth noting for this clone: An end of the junction differs from the germline gene, which may be a read error. Other DNA variants within this sample encode the same CDR3. The chain is built from TRBV9 and TRBJ2-2; 9 nucleotides line up with TRBD2. Germline CDR1 reads SGDLS; CDR2 reads YYNGEE. CDR3 length equals 20 residues. In DNA form, the CDR3 reads TGTGCCAGCAGCGTCCAACCTATTTCGACTAGCGGTGGACCCACCGGTGAGCTGTTTTTT. As protein: CASSVQPISTSGGPTGELFF.

This clone came up a few times. This rearrangement joins TRBV29-1 to TRBJ2-3; D unclear. CDR3 length equals 15 residues. CDR1 and CDR2 from the germline V gene are SQVTM and ANQGSEA. V lost 3 bases, J lost 2 bases, and 15 bases lay in between. CDR3 DNA: TGCAGCGTTGAGACTGGACGAGGCGTCACAGATACGCAGTATTTT. Amino acid sequence: CSVETGRGVTDTQYF.

The chain carries TRBV11-2 and TRBJ1-2; TRBD1 might be the D (5 bases). Trimming pared 1 base from V and 2 bases from J, leaving 17 bases between. CDR3 length: 17 residues. Germline CDR1 and CDR2: SGHAT and FQNNGV. The CDR3 protein is CASSLVGDPGWNYGYTF. The CDR3 DNA reads as TGTGCCAGCAGCTTAGTTGGGGACCCAGGGTGGAACTATGGCTACACCTTC. Based on the CDR3 plus reference TRBV11-2 and TRBJ1-2, the full variable domain is EAGVAQSPRYKIIEKRQSVAFWCNPISGHATLYWYQQILGQGPKLLIQFQNNGVVDDSQLPKDRFSAERLKGVDSTLKIQPAKLEDSAVYLCASSLVGDPGWNYGYTFGSGTRLTVV.

This clone has more than one count but fewer than ten. A junction end diverges from the germline sequence, so it may reflect a read error. The chain joins TRBV7-8 to TRBJ2-7, with no clear D. This CDR3 is built from 11 residues. CDR1 and CDR2 from the germline V gene are SGHVS and FQNEAQ. The CDR3 DNA is TGTGCAAGCAGCTTATCGTACGAGCAGTACTTC. It yields the protein CASSLSYEQYF.

The chain couples TRBV5-1 to TRBJ1-2; 7 positions agree with TRBD1. This CDR3 contains 14 residues. The trim removed 4 bases at V and 1 base at J, leaving 4 bases unmatched. Germline-derived CDR1 and CDR2 are SGHRS and YFSETQ. CDR3 sequence (DNA): TGCGCCAGCAGCCCCGGGACAGATAACTATGGCTACACCTTC. Its protein is CASSPGTDNYGYTF.

As to this clone: This may be a read error: a much more frequent sequence differs by one nucleotide. This rearrangement joins TRBV28 to TRBJ2-7; D remains unclear. CDR1 and CDR2 (germline): MDHEN, SYDVKM. This CDR3 spans 11 amino acids. CDR3 region: CASSLEYEQCF. As DNA, the CDR3 is TGTGCCAGCAGTTTAGAGTACGAGCAGTGCTTC.

CDR3 in DNA: TGCAGTGCTAAGGGGGGCACAAACACAGATACGCAGTATTTT. It is translated as CSAKGGTNTDTQYF. V gene TRBV20-1 combines with J gene TRBJ2-3; either TRBD1 or TRBD2 may supply D (6 bases each). V lost 4 bases, J lost 2 bases, and 13 bases lay in between. The CDR3 is 14 residues long. Germline CDR1 reads DFQATT; CDR2 reads SNEGSKA (reference sequence).

This clone was picked up many times. V usage is TRBV6-1 and J usage is TRBJ2-3, with 10 bases that match TRBD2. CDR1 and CDR2 from the germline V gene are MNHNS and SASEGT. The CDR3 is 15 residues long. With 11 bases clipped from V and 2 bases from J, the junction kept 10 bases outside the gene matches. CDR3 nucleotides: TGTGCCTCCAGGGGAGCGGGGGGGCCCACAGATACGCAGTATTTT. Its protein is CASRGAGGPTDTQYF.

This clone was observed a few times. A much larger clone differs from this one at a single base, so this may be a read error. The sample has other DNA sequences that encode this CDR3 too. The chain recombines TRBV10-2 with TRBJ2-5; D may be TRBD1 (8 bases). The germline V and J ends were trimmed by 8 bases and 7 bases, with 17 bases remaining between them. There are 13 residues in the CDR3. Looked up from germline, CDR1 is WSHSY and CDR2 is SAAADI. Written as DNA, the CDR3 is TGCGCCAGCCAACAGGGGGGGCGCGGGACCCAGTACTTC. This encodes CASQQGGRGTQYF.

A few counts support this clone. This sequence may be a read error, since a much larger clone differs from it by one base. The gene calls are TRBV20-1 and TRBJ2-5, with unresolved D. Germline-derived CDR1 and CDR2 are DFQATT and SNEGSKA (reference sequence). The CDR3 has 13 residues. With 3 bases removed from V and 0 bases from J, the gap between germline ends came to 8 bases. CDR3 loop: CSARKGNQETQYF. CDR3 nucleotide sequence: TGCAGTGCTAGGAAGGGAAACCAAGAGACCCAGTACTTC.